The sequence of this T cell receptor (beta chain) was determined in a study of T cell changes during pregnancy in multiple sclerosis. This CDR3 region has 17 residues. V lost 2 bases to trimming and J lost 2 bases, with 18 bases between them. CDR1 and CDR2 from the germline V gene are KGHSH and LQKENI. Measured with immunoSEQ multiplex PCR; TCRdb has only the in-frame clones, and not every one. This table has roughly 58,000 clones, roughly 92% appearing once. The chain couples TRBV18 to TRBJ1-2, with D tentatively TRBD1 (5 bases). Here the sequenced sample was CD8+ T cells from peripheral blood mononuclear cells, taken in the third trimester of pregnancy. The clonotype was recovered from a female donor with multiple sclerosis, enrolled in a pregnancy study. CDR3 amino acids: CASSPRVYYRTNYGYTF. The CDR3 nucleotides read TGTGCCAGCTCACCAAGGGTTTACTACCGGACAAACTATGGCTACACCTTC. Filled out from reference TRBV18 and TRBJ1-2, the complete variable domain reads NAGVMQNPRHLVRRRGQEARLRCSPMKGHSHVYWYRQLPEEGLKFMVYLQKENIIDESGMPKERFSAEFPKEGPSILRIQQVVRGDSAAYFCASSPRVYYRTNYGYTFGSGTRLTVV.